This entry describes one T cell receptor beta chain. Trimming removed 4 bases from V and 1 base from J; junction bases left unmatched: 6. The CDR3 is 16 amino acids. The germline V gene encodes CDR1 MNHNS and CDR2 SASEGT. This specimen belongs to a study of T cell responses to AZD1222 COVID-19 vaccine. The table came from immunoSEQ multiplex PCR; TCRdb's copy has only in-frame clones and leaves some out. This table has 100,000 to 150,000 clones, more than 85% appearing once. Sequences were derived from peripheral blood, sampled on day 0 of MenACWY control vaccination. The source of this sequence is an adult in good health. The chain recombines TRBV6-1 with TRBJ2-7, with 11 bases fitting TRBD2. The CDR3 DNA is TGTGCCAGCAGTGGGACTAGCGGGTACGTGTCCTACGAGCAGTACTTC. Encoded protein: CASSGTSGYVSYEQYF.